The rows below give T cell receptor beta chains drawn from one sample of a study of graft-versus-host responses after intestinal transplantation. Their antigens remain unidentified. Only in-frame clones appear in the TCRdb table, and some are missing; sequencing was by immunoSEQ multiplex PCR. The sample contains around 87,000 clones, approximately 90% of which appear only once. The sequencing here drew on unstimulated CD8+ T cells sorted from spleen or lymph node cells, taken before transplant. These receptor sequences come from a human donor who was the organ donor for an intestinal transplant. CDR3s include the opening cysteine and the closing phenylalanine or tryptophan. D genes are given only for firm matches.

d_gene,v_gene,j_gene,CDR3aa,CDR3nt
TRBD2,TRBV27,TRBJ2-7,CASRERGGWAEQYF,TGTGCCAGCAGGGAGCGGGGGGGCTGGGCCGAGCAGTACTTC
.,TRBV9,TRBJ2-5,CASSGSPQETQYF,TGTGCCAGCAGCGGAAGCCCCCAAGAGACCCAGTACTTC
TRBD2,TRBV7-3,TRBJ2-1,CASSLGAGGNNEQFF,TGTGCCAGCAGCTTAGGGGCGGGGGGTAACAATGAGCAGTTCTTC
.,TRBV28,TRBJ2-3,CASSLGGGWVTDTQYF,TGTGCCAGCAGTTTAGGAGGTGGGTGGGTCACAGATACGCAGTATTTT
.,TRBV5-1,TRBJ1-1,CASFSWGRAFF,TGCGCCAGCTTCTCCTGGGGGCGGGCTTTCTTT
TRBD2,TRBV19,TRBJ2-2,CASSGLAGGRTGELFF,TGTGCCAGTAGCGGACTAGCGGGGGGGCGGACCGGGGAGCTGTTTTTT
.,TRBV6-5,TRBJ2-1,CASSYSPRGDNEQFF,TGTGCCAGCAGTTACTCGCCTCGCGGGGACAATGAGCAGTTCTTC
.,TRBV18,TRBJ2-7,CASSPHFDRTSYEQYF,TGTGCCAGCTCACCCCACTTTGACAGGACTTCCTACGAGCAGTACTTC
TRBD1,TRBV6-6,TRBJ2-7,CASSSLGQGSNEQYF,TGTGCCAGCAGTTCCCTGGGACAGGGGAGCAACGAGCAGTACTTC
TRBD1,TRBV28,TRBJ2-7,CASSFRTGGAYEQYF,TGTGCCAGCAGTTTCCGGACAGGGGGGGCCTACGAGCAGTACTTC